The 32 T cell receptor beta chains below were found in one sample sequenced in a study of T cell changes during pregnancy in multiple sclerosis (dated by TCRdb to about 2019). The library was built by means of the immunoSEQ multiplex PCR assay. TCRdb obtained this table from immuneACCESS and retained in-frame rearrangements with V and J assigned. These tables miss some clones; where compared with another copy, unresolved V genes account for less than half of the shortfall, and the remainder is unexplained. Across this sample there are about 48,000 clones, with nearly 95% seen only once. The ten biggest clones cover around 0.47% of the sample. This specimen consisted of CD4+ T cells from peripheral blood mononuclear cells, obtained in the first trimester of pregnancy. The receptors were sampled from a female donor with multiple sclerosis, enrolled in a pregnancy study.

The gene calls are TRBV6-1 and TRBJ1-2; the match to TRBD1 covers 8 bases. V shed 1 base and J 2 bases; nucleotides not matched to a gene: 0. CDR1 is MNHNS and CDR2 is SASEGT in the germline V gene. The CDR3 contains 14 residues. The CDR3 nucleotides read TGTGCCAGCAGTGAAGACAGGGGGAACTATGGCTACACCTTC. Protein: CASSEDRGNYGYTF.

V and J are TRBV30 and TRBJ2-2; D ambiguous. Germline CDR1 and CDR2: GTSNPN and SVGIG (reference sequence). The CDR3 contains 17 residues. V shed 1 base and J shed 5 bases, with 20 bases lying between them. The CDR3 is CAWSDRMQRLWTGELFF. The CDR3 nucleotides are TGTGCCTGGAGTGATAGGATGCAGAGGTTATGGACCGGGGAGCTGTTTTTT. Full variable domain (missing parts from reference TRBV30 and TRBJ2-2): SQTIHQWPATLVQPVGSPLSLECTVEGTSNPNLYWYRQAAGRGLQLLFYSVGIGQISSEVPQNLSASRPQDRQFILSSKKLLLSDSGFYLCAWSDRMQRLWTGELFFGEGSRLTVL.

The chain couples TRBV19 to TRBJ1-1, with 7 bases identical to TRBD1. The V gene's germline CDR1 is LNHDA and CDR2 SQIVND (reference sequence). CDR3 length: 16 amino acids. V gave up 3 bases and J gave up 0 bases; unmatched junction bases: 7. As DNA, the CDR3 is TGTGCCAGTAGTATTCGCACAGGGGCCTTGAACACTGAAGCTTTCTTT. Protein product: CASSIRTGALNTEAFF. The full variable domain, with the rest looked up from reference TRBV19 and TRBJ1-1, is DGGITQSPKYLFRKEGQNVTLSCEQNLNHDAMYWYRQDPGQGLRLIYYSQIVNDFQKGDIAEGYSVSREKKESFPLTVTSAQKNPTAFYLCASSIRTGALNTEAFFGQGTRLTVV.

V and J are TRBV6-5 and TRBJ1-2, with D possibly being TRBD1 (5 bases). The germline V and J ends were trimmed by 5 bases and 8 bases, with 15 bases remaining between them. CDR3 length equals 13 residues. CDR1 is MNHEY and CDR2 is SVGAGI in the germline V gene. The CDR3 nucleotides read TGTGCCAGCAGTGCCTTTCAGGGTTTGGGCTACACCTTC. Its protein product is CASSAFQGLGYTF.

This clone was seen once. The chain has TRBV29-1 and TRBJ2-1, with 16 bases aligning to TRBD2. CDR3 length: 15 amino acids. Germline CDR1 is SQVTM and CDR2 is ANQGSEA. The CDR3 DNA sequence: TGCAGAGCCGGGACTAGCGGGGGGGCGGGCAATGAGCAGTTCTTC. It yields the protein CRAGTSGGAGNEQFF.

The chain carries TRBV6-1 and TRBJ2-7, with D perhaps TRBD2 (7 bases). This CDR3 is 15 amino acids long. Germline lookup yields CDR1 MNHNS and CDR2 SASEGT. V lost 7 bases to trimming and J lost 2 bases, with 18 bases between them. The CDR3 reads CASTPGGRIAYEQYF. CDR3 sequence (DNA): TGTGCCAGCACCCCGGGGGGCAGGATAGCCTACGAGCAGTACTTC.

The gene calls are TRBV5-4 and TRBJ1-1, with no clear D. The CDR3 is 13 residues long. CDR1 and CDR2 from the germline V gene are SGHNT and YYREEE (reference sequence). Trimming took off 0 bases at V and 4 bases at J, with 7 bases between the two ends. The CDR3 sequence: CASSLVDSTEAFF. As DNA, the CDR3 is TGTGCCAGCAGCTTGGTCGATAGCACTGAAGCTTTCTTT.

For this clone: The junction and the germline gene differ at one end; a read error may be behind it. The CDR3 sequence: CASRTGSNNSPLHF. CDR3 DNA sequence: TGTGCGAGCAGAACAGGATCCAATAATTCACCCCTCCACTTT. The chain is built from TRBV5-4 and TRBJ1-6; a weak D match, TRBD1 (5 bases). This CDR3 is 14 amino acids long. The germline V gene has CDR1 SGHNT and CDR2 YYREEE (reference sequence).

J is TRBJ1-6 and V is TRBV15, with 8 bases matching TRBD1. CDR3 length: 17 residues. V lost 5 bases to trimming and J lost 7 bases; unmatched junction nucleotides: 13. Germline V gene sequence: CDR1 LNHNV, CDR2 YYDKDF (reference sequence). CDR3 sequence reads: CATSGGPGQGLNSPLHF. CDR3 nucleotides: TGTGCCACCAGCGGTGGCCCCGGACAGGGTCTAAATTCACCCCTCCACTTT. Drawing the rest from reference TRBV15 and TRBJ1-6, the complete variable domain is DAMVIQNPRYQVTQFGKPVTLSCSQTLNHNVMYWYQQKSSQAPKLLFHYYDKDFNNEADTPDNFQSRRPNTSFCFLDIRSPGLGDTAMYLCATSGGPGQGLNSPLHFGNGTRLTVT.

The CDR3 DNA reads TGTGCCAGTCGTGATACAGATAGCAATCAGCCCCAGCATTTT. Its translation is CASRDTDSNQPQHF. V gene TRBV19 combines with J gene TRBJ1-5, with D unresolved. The CDR3 is made up of 14 amino acids. V lost 8 bases and J lost 0, with 11 bases in between. The germline gives CDR1 LNHDA, CDR2 SQIVND (reference sequence).

This chain connects TRBV6-5 to TRBJ1-2; possibly TRBD1 for D (6 bases). The germline gives CDR1 MNHEY, CDR2 SVGAGI. The CDR3 has 11 amino acids. Trimming took 5 bases from V and 7 from J, leaving 8 bases between them. DNA for the CDR3: TGTGCCAGCAGTCAAGGGGGTGGCTACACCTTC. This codes for CASSQGGGYTF.

The chain uses TRBV29-1 and TRBJ1-2; perhaps TRBD1 as D (6 bases). The CDR3 consists of 14 residues. Germline V gene sequence: CDR1 SQVTM, CDR2 ANQGSEA. Trimming removed 3 bases at V and 1 base at J, with 12 bases between. Here the CDR3 DNA reads TGCAGCGTTGAGAGGGACATACTTAACTATGGCTACACCTTC. It codes for CSVERDILNYGYTF. The full variable domain, with the rest looked up from reference TRBV29-1 and TRBJ1-2, is SAVISQKPSRDICQRGTSLTIQCQVDSQVTMMFWYRQQPGQSLTLIATANQGSEATYESGFVIDKFPISRPNLTFSTLTVSNMSPEDSSIYLCSVERDILNYGYTFGSGTRLTVV.

The gene calls are TRBV6-1 and TRBJ2-2; 9 bases line up with TRBD2. The trim removed 4 bases at V and 7 bases at J, leaving 16 bases unmatched. The germline V gene encodes CDR1 MNHNS and CDR2 SASEGT. The CDR3 is 18 residues long. The CDR3 loop is CASSVISGGPTGSGELFF. The DNA of the CDR3 is TGTGCCAGCAGTGTTATTAGCGGGGGACCCACTGGAAGCGGGGAGCTGTTTTTT.

The chain couples TRBV4-2 to TRBJ2-7; D call uncertain. Trimming shortened V by 1 base and J by 1 base, and 8 bases separated the two germline ends. The CDR3 extends over 14 amino acids. Germline CDR1 is LGHNA and CDR2 is YNFKEQ. This CDR3 reads CASSQAPGSYEQYF. The CDR3 bases are TGTGCCAGCAGCCAAGCACCGGGTTCCTACGAGCAGTACTTC.

In the case of this clone: An end of the junction differs from the germline gene, which may be a read error. The chain employs TRBV9 and TRBJ2-7; unclear D gene. Germline CDR1 and CDR2: SGDLS and YYNGEE. The CDR3 consists of 14 residues. CDR3 region: CAGSVGQRNYEQYF. DNA of the CDR3: TGTGCCGGCAGCGTAGGGCAGAGGAACTACGAGCAGTACTTC.

This clone was counted a single time. This chain connects TRBV6-1 to TRBJ1-1, with D possibly TRBD1 on 5 matching bases. The V and J ends lost 2 bases and 4 bases respectively, with 11 bases between them. Germline lookup yields CDR1 MNHNS and CDR2 SASEGT. This CDR3 contains 14 residues. CDR3 in amino acids: CASSELWQGTEAFF. The CDR3 coding sequence is TGTGCCAGCAGTGAATTGTGGCAGGGCACTGAAGCTTTCTTT.

The sample holds one count of this clone. The chain links TRBV21-1 to TRBJ2-7; TRBD1, the table's D call, was not compared with the DNA. TRBV21-1 is deemed a pseudogene. The CDR3 spans 14 residues. The CDR3: CASSSRDKRGEQYF. In nucleotides, the CDR3 is TGTGCCAGCAGCAGCCGGGACAAGAGGGGCGAGCAGTACTTC.

This chain links TRBV4-1 with TRBJ2-1; 15 bases align to TRBD2. Trimming cost V 1 base and J 0 bases; bases outside gene matches: 7. The CDR3 covers 20 residues. CDR1 and CDR2 (germline): MGHRA, YSYEKL. CDR3 sequence: CASSQGPGTSGGRSYNEQFF. DNA for the CDR3: TGCGCCAGCAGCCAAGGCCCGGGGACTAGCGGGGGGCGCTCCTACAATGAGCAGTTCTTC.

With respect to this clone: Relative to the germline gene, one junction end is altered; a read error may explain this. The chain recombines TRBV18 with TRBJ2-3; D is possibly TRBD1 (6 bases). This CDR3 has 15 residues. From germline, CDR1 is KGHSH and CDR2 LQKENI. CDR3 coding DNA: TGTGCCAGCTCCCCCAGACAGGCTAGCACAAATACGCAGTATTTT. Translated: CASSPRQASTNTQYF.

The chain links TRBV6-1 to TRBJ1-2; D is unclear. Germline V gives CDR1 MNHNS, CDR2 SASEGT. V lost 7 bases, J lost 2 bases, and 11 bases lay in between. This CDR3 is 13 amino acids long. The CDR3 region is CASNPTLNYGYTF. In DNA form, the CDR3 reads TGTGCCAGCAATCCCACTTTAAACTATGGCTACACCTTC.

The rearrangement links TRBV9 to TRBJ2-7; D gene ambiguous. Germline-derived CDR1 and CDR2 are SGDLS and YYNGEE. This CDR3 spans 14 amino acids. The V end was cut by 1 base, the J end by 4 bases, with 12 bases between. The DNA for the CDR3 is TGTGCCAGCAGCGTAAATGCGGCGCGGTACGAGCAGTACTTC. The encoded protein is CASSVNAARYEQYF.

This chain joins TRBV27 and TRBJ2-3, with 8 bases aligning to TRBD2. The germline V gene has CDR1 MNHEY and CDR2 SMNVEV (reference sequence). V lost 7 bases and J lost 3; bases outside the gene matches: 15. The CDR3 is made up of 17 amino acids. The CDR3 is CASTLIGERGTTDTQYF. The CDR3 region has the DNA TGTGCCAGCACCCTGATTGGGGAGCGGGGGACTACAGATACGCAGTATTTT.

The chain recombines TRBV6-6 with TRBJ1-5; no firm D call. The CDR3 loop spans 13 amino acids. V lost 4 bases, J lost 5 bases, and 9 bases lay in between. CDR1 is MNHNY and CDR2 is SVGAGI in the germline V gene (reference sequence). The DNA for the CDR3 is TGTGCCAGCAGTTCTCGCGGGGATCAGCCCCAGCATTTT. It translates to CASSSRGDQPQHF.

The chain combines TRBV5-3 with TRBJ2-7; possibly TRBD1 for D (5 bases). TRBV5-3 is designated an ORF whose function remains uncertain. The CDR3 sequence is 18 residues long. Trimming pared 4 bases from V and 2 bases from J, leaving 25 bases between. The CDR3 loop reads CARSLHVKTGLDPYEQYF. CDR3 nucleotide sequence: TGTGCCAGAAGCCTACACGTTAAAACAGGCTTGGATCCCTACGAGCAGTACTTC.

The chain is built from TRBV5-1 and TRBJ2-3, with D possibly TRBD2 on 6 matching bases. The V end lost 8 bases, the J end lost 4 bases, and 11 bases lay between the germline ends. This CDR3 comprises 12 residues. The germline V gene encodes CDR1 SGHRS and CDR2 YFSETQ. DNA of the CDR3: TGCGCCAGGAACGGAGGGTCAGATACGCAGTATTTT. Encoded protein: CARNGGSDTQYF.

The DNA of the CDR3 is TGTGCCAGCAGTGTGTTAGCGGGGACCACAGATACGCAGTATTTT. Its protein product is CASSVLAGTTDTQYF. The chain couples TRBV6-4 to TRBJ2-3, with 8 bases lining up with TRBD2. Germline CDR1 MRHNA, CDR2 SNTAGT. The CDR3 covers 15 residues. The V gene end was trimmed by 4 bases and the J gene end by 2 bases; junction bases not matched to a gene: 5.

The chain combines TRBV7-2 with TRBJ1-1; D gene uncertain. Trimming took 5 bases from V and 2 from J, leaving 15 bases between them. The CDR3 extends over 15 amino acids. Germline V lookup: CDR1 SGHTA, CDR2 FQGNSA. The CDR3 nucleotides read TGTGCCAGCAGCGATCCCCCCCGGGGTAACACTGAAGCTTTCTTT. Encoded protein: CASSDPPRGNTEAFF.

This sequence joins TRBV6-4 and TRBJ2-5; tentative D call: TRBD2 (7 bases). CDR3 size: 13 residues. The V gene lost 2 bases and the J gene lost 7 bases, with 11 bases spanning the gap. Germline loops: CDR1 MRHNA, CDR2 SNTAGT. CDR3 sequence (DNA): TGTGCCAGCAGTGACAATAGGGGGGGGACCCAGTACTTC. Translating it yields CASSDNRGGTQYF.

This rearrangement joins TRBV13 to TRBJ2-7, with TRBD2 matching 11 bases. CDR1 and CDR2 from the germline V gene are PRHDT and FYEKMQ (reference sequence). The V gene end was trimmed by 0 bases and the J gene end by 7 bases; junction bases not matched to a gene: 5. The CDR3 is 15 residues long. CDR3 nucleotides: TGTGCCAGCAGCTTAGGACTAGCGGGGGCTCCGGAGCAGTACTTC. Translating gives CASSLGLAGAPEQYF.

CDR3 protein: CASSESKGVNTEAFF. CDR3 in DNA: TGTGCCAGCAGTGAATCTAAGGGGGTGAACACTGAAGCTTTCTTT. The V call is TRBV25-1, the J call TRBJ1-1; TRBD1 is a possible D gene (6 bases). The CDR3 covers 15 residues. The germline V gene encodes CDR1 MGHDK and CDR2 SYGVNS. V lost 1 base to trimming and J lost 0 bases, with 9 bases between them.

As concerns this clone: A read error may produce the germline difference seen at one junction end. The genes are TRBV7-7 and TRBJ2-5; the D gene is possibly TRBD2 (5 bases). In germline, CDR1 is SSHAT, CDR2 FNYEAQ (reference sequence). CDR3 size: 15 residues. The CDR3 nucleotides read TGTGCTAGCAGCCCACAGACTCTAGCTTCTGGGACCCAGTACTTC. Translation gives CASSPQTLASGTQYF.

The V call is TRBV11-1, the J call TRBJ1-2, with TRBD1 matching 7 bases. J lost 4 bases, V lost 5 bases, and 4 bases had no gene match. This CDR3 is 13 amino acids long. Germline lookup yields CDR1 SGHAT and CDR2 FQDESV (reference sequence). CDR3 DNA: TGTGCCAGCAGCGCCCGGGACAGCTATGGCTACACCTTC. This codes for CASSARDSYGYTF.